This T cell receptor (beta chain) emerged from a study of shared clonotypes between healthy human individuals. As concerns this clone: Its antigen is not known. This same CDR3 is encoded by further DNA sequences in the sample.

General observations from the study: Rarefaction indicated that sorted-subset sequencing remained incomplete although depth was large. Owing to a small donor count, the genetic and exposure-history diversity represented was limited.

The CDR3 is 14 residues long. Germline values: CDR1 SGHTA, CDR2 FQGTGA. With V trimmed by 3 bases and J by 7 bases, 4 bases remained unmatched. Adults of Caucasian background living in Nashville, Tennessee made up all donors. Deep-level assay runs were performed. Profiled with immunoSEQ multiplex PCR; TCRdb holds only in-frame clones, not every one. The table records approximately 2.5 million clones, roughly 93% of them present only once. This TCR was recovered from a man between 18 and 35 years old in good health. Some clones in this sample may be carry-over from other donors' samples. Sample: naive CD4+ T cells from PBMCs. This sample's subset: CD45RA+ positively selected. The chain links TRBV7-3 to TRBJ2-2; 8 nucleotides agree with TRBD2. The CDR3 region is CASSLTSEVGELFF. The CDR3 DNA follows: TGTGCCAGCAGCTTGACTAGCGAGGTCGGGGAGCTGTTTTTT.